Listed below are T cell receptor beta chains from one sample, sequenced in a study of blood T cell repertoires in COVID-19. Profiling relied on immunoSEQ multiplex PCR, and the TCRdb table lists in-frame clones only, not all of them. The sample records roughly 330,000 clones, more than 70% being singletons. The source material was peripheral blood. These TCRs come from a man between 18 and 35 years old who had recovered from COVID-19. Each CDR3 is given with its conserved first and last residue. The D gene is left open where the match is weak. Part of the rows lack a size; the others show once, few, many or a class for expanded clones.

TRBV7-9,-,TRBJ1-1,-,13,CASSLLRDTEAFF,TGTGCCAGCAGCTTACTCAGGGACACTGAAGCTTTCTTT
TRBV7-3,-,TRBJ1-1,TRBD1,15,CASSLTGTGNTEAFF,TGTGCCAGCAGCTTGACCGGGACAGGGAACACTGAAGCTTTCTTT
TRBV18,-,TRBJ2-5,TRBD1,15,CASSPYDRGGETQYF,TGTGCCAGCTCACCCTATGACAGGGGAGGAGAGACCCAGTACTTC
TRBV10-3,-,TRBJ2-3,-,13,CAITEREGDTQYF,TGTGCCATCACAGAGCGAGAGGGAGATACGCAGTATTTT
TRBV13,-,TRBJ2-1,-,14,CASITGGLADPLFF,TGTGCCAGCATCACTGGGGGGCTAGCGGACCCCCTGTTCTTC
TRBV19,-,TRBJ2-3,-,13,CASDGGYGDTQYF,TGTGCCAGTGATGGGGGCTATGGAGATACGCAGTATTTT
TRBV5-1,-,TRBJ1-1,-,14,CASSLGQWVGEAFF,TGCGCCAGCAGCTTGGGACAGTGGGTTGGTGAAGCTTTCTTT
TRBV2,-,TRBJ2-7,-,15,CASSPRDRSSYEQYF,TGTGCCAGCAGTCCGCGGGACAGAAGCTCCTACGAGCAGTACTTC
TRBV5-1,-,TRBJ1-1,TRBD1,19,CASSLKQGEGYKANTEAFF,TGCGCCAGCAGCCTCAAACAGGGGGAAGGTTATAAGGCGAACACTGAAGCTTTCTTT
TRBV7-9,once,TRBJ2-4,TRBD1,15,CASSSFPDRGGIQYF,TGTGCCAGCAGCTCATTCCCCGACAGGGGAGGCATTCAGTACTTC
TRBV7-9,-,TRBJ1-2,-,13,CASSSLWGDGYTF,TGTGCCAGCAGCTCCTTATGGGGAGATGGCTACACCTTC
TRBV4-2,-,TRBJ2-5,-,13,CASSQREQETQYF,TGTGCCAGCAGCCAACGGGAGCAAGAGACCCAGTACTTC
TRBV3-1/TRBV3-2,-,TRBJ2-7,-,11,CASSLQFKQYF,TGTGCCAGCAGTCTGCAGTTCAAGCAGTACTTC
TRBV30,-,TRBJ1-4,TRBD1,14,CAWCSGTGNEKLFF,TGTGCCTGGTGCTCCGGGACAGGCAATGAAAAACTGTTTTTT
TRBV5-1,-,TRBJ2-7,TRBD2,16,CASSWGTSGPLNEQYF,TGCGCCAGCAGCTGGGGGACTAGCGGACCGTTGAACGAGCAGTACTTC
TRBV4-2,-,TRBJ2-4,-,16,CASSQEAGVAKNIQYF,TGTGCCAGCAGCCAAGAAGCAGGGGTAGCCAAAAACATTCAGTACTTC
TRBV30,-,TRBJ2-1,-,12,CAWNLAVDEQFF,TGTGCCTGGAATTTAGCGGTCGATGAGCAGTTCTTC
TRBV6-1,-,TRBJ2-1,TRBD1,15,CASSLLGQGADEQFF,TGTGCCAGCAGTCTACTGGGACAGGGGGCCGATGAGCAGTTCTTC
TRBV4-3,-,TRBJ2-2,-,15,CASSHKTGNTGELFF,TGCGCCAGCAGCCACAAGACAGGGAACACCGGGGAGCTGTTTTTT
TRBV5-1,-,TRBJ1-2,-,12,CASSLDSSGYTF,TGCGCCAGCAGCTTGGACTCCTCTGGCTACACCTTC
TRBV6-2/TRBV6-3,-,TRBJ2-7,TRBD2,16,CASSYSVAGGSYEQYF,TGTGCCAGCAGTTACTCTGTAGCGGGAGGCTCCTACGAGCAGTACTTC
TRBV29-1,-,TRBJ1-2,-,12,CSVVEGGYGYTF,TGCAGCGTTGTGGAGGGAGGCTATGGCTACACCTTC
TRBV7-2,-,TRBJ1-2,-,14,CASSPGGGQNGYTF,TGTGCCAGCAGCCCGGGGGGAGGACAGAATGGCTACACCTTC
TRBV4-3,-,TRBJ1-6,-,14,CASSQDSANSPLHF,TGCGCCAGCAGCCAAGATTCCGCGAATTCACCCCTCCACTTT
TRBV6-1,-,TRBJ2-3,-,15,CASSDWAGGTDTQYF,TGTGCCAGCAGTGATTGGGCAGGGGGCACAGATACGCAGTATTTT
TRBV5-1,once,TRBJ2-6,-,16,CASSLAASLTANVLTF,TGCGCCAGCAGCTTGGCAGCCAGTTTGACAGCCAACGTCCTGACTTTC
TRBV30,-,TRBJ2-3,TRBD2,17,CAWSRLAGGPRADTQYF,TGTGCCTGGAGTCGGCTAGCGGGAGGGCCAAGGGCAGATACGCAGTATTTT
TRBV24-1,-,TRBJ2-1,TRBD1,16,CATSEAPGQGVNEQFF,TGTGCCACCAGTGAAGCTCCGGGACAGGGGGTGAATGAGCAGTTCTTC
TRBV29-1,-,TRBJ2-1,TRBD2,13,CSVKGLGYNEQFF,TGCAGCGTGAAAGGACTAGGGTACAATGAGCAGTTCTTC
TRBV5-1,-,TRBJ2-1,TRBD2,16,CASSLLTSVASNEQFF,TGCGCCAGCAGCTTGCTAACTAGCGTGGCCTCCAATGAGCAGTTCTTC
TRBV11-2,-,TRBJ2-7,TRBD2,16,CASSLRAGGPTYEQYF,TGTGCCAGCAGCTTAAGGGCGGGAGGGCCTACCTACGAGCAGTACTTC
TRBV6-5,once,TRBJ2-7,-,15,CASSYWLGDSYEQYF,TGTGCCAGCAGTTACTGGCTCGGGGACTCCTACGAGCAGTACTTC
TRBV5-8,-,TRBJ1-1,-,12,CASSPTNTEAFF,TGTGCCAGCAGCCCTACGAACACTGAAGCTTTCTTT
TRBV30,-,TRBJ1-5,TRBD1,15,CACQPGTGFDQPQHF,TGTGCCTGTCAACCCGGGACAGGGTTTGATCAGCCCCAGCATTTT